The rows below give T cell receptor beta chains drawn from one sample of a study of spatial heterogeneity in lung cancer. TCRdb analysed the 5' RACE reads with MiXCR anew, one entry per CDR3 protein. This sample has about 95,000 distinct CDR3 sequences, with about 9.4% found just once. The sequencing used PBMCs, collected at surgery. These TCRs come from a male donor with early-stage non-small cell lung cancer. CDR3s include the opening cysteine and the closing phenylalanine or tryptophan. A D gene is named only where the DNA matches it firmly. The listing skips clone size in some rows; elsewhere it reads once, few, many or a size class.

d_call	v_call	clone_size	j_call	cdr3_nt	cdr3_aa
TRBD2	TRBV6-6	few	TRBJ2-5	TGTGCCAGCAGCGGGAGGGGGAAAGAGACCCAGTACTTC	CASSGRGKETQYF
TRBD1	TRBV27	-	TRBJ2-7	TGTGCCAGCAGTTGGGACAGCGAAAGCTACGAGCAGTACTTC	CASSWDSESYEQYF
-	TRBV29-1	few	TRBJ2-7	TGCAGCGTTGGGGCGGGGTTCGAGCAGTACTTC	CSVGAGFEQYF
-	TRBV7-2	many	TRBJ2-1	TGTGCCAGCAGCTTTGAAGAGGGGAATGAGCAGTTCTTC	CASSFEEGNEQFF
-	TRBV29-1	few	TRBJ1-1	TGCAGCGTTGCCAGGACAGCGAACACTGAAGCTTTCTTT	CSVARTANTEAFF
-	TRBV20-1	many	TRBJ1-1	TGCAGTGCTAGGGGGACACCGAACACTGAAGCTTTCTTT	CSARGTPNTEAFF
TRBD2	TRBV24-1	-	TRBJ2-1	TGTGCCACCAGTCTCACTAGCGGGAGAACTATCAATGAGCAGTTCTTC	CATSLTSGRTINEQFF
TRBD2	TRBV29-1	many	TRBJ2-1	TGCAGCGTTGAATCCGCTAGCGGGGAGGAGCAGTTCTTC	CSVESASGEEQFF
-	TRBV12-3/TRBV12-4	many	TRBJ2-3	TGTGCCAGCAGTTTTTACAGGGGCACAGATACGCAGTATTTT	CASSFYRGTDTQYF
-	TRBV29-1	-	TRBJ1-1	TGCAGCGGGGGGAGGAGGAACACTGAAGCTTTCTTT	CSGGRRNTEAFF
-	TRBV4-3	few	TRBJ1-2	TGCGCCAGCAGTCAAAACCGGGATCGCGGCTACACCTTC	CASSQNRDRGYTF
TRBD2	TRBV18	-	TRBJ2-5	TGTGCCAGCTCACCGGGACTAGCGGGGTACCAAGAGACCCAGTACTTC	CASSPGLAGYQETQYF
-	TRBV11-1	many	TRBJ2-5	TGTGCCAGCAGCTTAGACCCGACCAAAGAGACCCAGTACTTC	CASSLDPTKETQYF
-	TRBV3-1	few	TRBJ2-7	TGTGCCAGCAGCCAATTTGGTTCGTCTGAGCAGTACTTC	CASSQFGSSEQYF
-	TRBV5-1	many	TRBJ1-1	TGCGCCAGCAGCTTGGAGGGACCGACGGGAAACACTGAAGCTTTCTTT	CASSLEGPTGNTEAFF
-	TRBV29-1	many	TRBJ2-7	TGCAGCGTTGAAGATCTCAGGGGGAGGTACGAGCAGTACTTC	CSVEDLRGRYEQYF
-	TRBV10-3	-	TRBJ1-3	TGTGCCATCAGTGAGTCGGTCCATGGAAACACCATATATTTT	CAISESVHGNTIYF
-	TRBV9	few	TRBJ2-2	TGTGCCAGCAGCGTCGGCCCTCACGGGGAGCTGTTTTTT	CASSVGPHGELFF
-	TRBV24-1	few	TRBJ2-2	TGTGCCACCAGTGATTTGCGGGGTACCGGGGAGCTGTTTTTT	CATSDLRGTGELFF
-	TRBV5-5	few	TRBJ1-1	TGTGCCAGCAGCTTGGCAGGGGTTTGGAACACTGAAGCTTTCTTT	CASSLAGVWNTEAFF
TRBD1	TRBV29-1	few	TRBJ2-5	TGCAGCGTTGACAGCAGGGGGCACGAGACCCAGTACTTC	CSVDSRGHETQYF
-	TRBV5-1	few	TRBJ2-3	TGCGCCAGCAGCCCGTCCCGGGACACAGATACGCAGTATTTT	CASSPSRDTDTQYF
TRBD2	TRBV10-2	few	TRBJ2-7	TGCGCCAGCATCCAGCGGGGGACCTACGAGCAGTACTTC	CASIQRGTYEQYF
TRBD2	TRBV28	few	TRBJ2-1	TGTGCCAGCAGTAAGGGGAGGGACCCTATGGGGAATGAGCAGTTCTTC	CASSKGRDPMGNEQFF
TRBD2	TRBV5-1	few	TRBJ2-5	TGCGCCAGCAGCTTGACTAGCGGGAGGGGAGAGACCCAGTACTTC	CASSLTSGRGETQYF
-	TRBV19	-	TRBJ2-6	TGTGCCAGGACAACAGGGACTGGGGCCAACGTCCTGACTTTC	CARTTGTGANVLTF
-	TRBV27	many	TRBJ2-7	TGTGCCAGCAGTTTATTAGGGGGGGCCTACGAGCAGTACTTC	CASSLLGGAYEQYF
-	TRBV12-3/TRBV12-4	many	TRBJ1-5	TGTGCCAGCAGTTTAGTGGCCCAGGGCCGCAATCAGCCCCAGCATTTT	CASSLVAQGRNQPQHF
-	TRBV18	many	TRBJ1-1	TGTGCCAGCTCCAGGGGCACGAACACTGAAGCTTTCTTT	CASSRGTNTEAFF
-	TRBV5-1	-	TRBJ2-1	TGCGCCAGCAGCTTTGGACTCCGCTCCTACAATGAGCAGTTCTTC	CASSFGLRSYNEQFF
TRBD2	TRBV28	few	TRBJ2-5	TGTGCCAGCAGTTCCGAGACTAGCGGGAGAGGAGAGACCCAGTACTTC	CASSSETSGRGETQYF
TRBD2	TRBV24-1	-	TRBJ2-3	TGTGCCACCAGTGACCGGGGACTAGCGGGGAGCACAGATACGCAGTATTTT	CATSDRGLAGSTDTQYF
-	TRBV12-3/TRBV12-4	many	TRBJ2-5	TGTGCCAGCAGTCCTCCCTCCTTAGAGACCCAGTACTTC	CASSPPSLETQYF
-	TRBV12-3/TRBV12-4	many	TRBJ2-7	TGTGCCAGCGGAACGGATCTGAGCTCCTACGAGCAGTACTTC	CASGTDLSSYEQYF
-	TRBV6-2/TRBV6-3	many	TRBJ2-3	TGTGCCAGTACGGACCCCTGGTTGGATACGCAGTATTTT	CASTDPWLDTQYF
-	TRBV7-2	-	TRBJ2-5	TGTGCCAGCAGCTTTGGGATAGAGACCCAGTACTTC	CASSFGIETQYF
-	TRBV6-1	many	TRBJ2-7	TGTGCCAGCCCCGATAGTGGCAGGGGATACGAGCAGTACTTC	CASPDSGRGYEQYF
TRBD1	TRBV9	many	TRBJ2-1	TGTGCCAGCAGCCTAGACAGGGGATCCTACAATGAGCAGTTCTTC	CASSLDRGSYNEQFF
-	TRBV5-1	many	TRBJ2-3	TGCGCCAGCAGCTCCCGCCCGGGGCGAAACACAGATACGCAGTATTTT	CASSSRPGRNTDTQYF
TRBD2	TRBV7-2	-	TRBJ2-5	TGTGCCAGCAGCTCCCTAGCGGGAGGGCCTGACCACTTC	CASSSLAGGPDHF
-	TRBV7-3	-	TRBJ1-1	TGTGCCAGCAGCTTAACTAGGGAGACTGAAGCTTTCTTT	CASSLTRETEAFF
TRBD1	TRBV6-2/TRBV6-3	many	TRBJ1-5	TGTGCCAGCAGTGCTCTCACCAGGGGGCCTAATCAGCCCCAGCATTTT	CASSALTRGPNQPQHF
-	TRBV11-2	-	TRBJ1-6	TGTGCCAGCAGCTTGACGGTCGGAAACTATTCACCCCTCCACTTT	CASSLTVGNYSPLHF
-	TRBV5-1	few	TRBJ1-5	TGCGCCAGCAGCTTGGAGCGGGGCCAGCCCCAGCATTTT	CASSLERGQPQHF
TRBD1	TRBV7-2	few	TRBJ2-3	TGTGCCAGCAGCTTCCGACAGGGGGTCACAGATACGCAGTATTTT	CASSFRQGVTDTQYF
-	TRBV6-2/TRBV6-3	few	TRBJ1-1	TGTGCCAGCAGTCCGAAGGGAGGCTACACTGAAGCTTTCTTT	CASSPKGGYTEAFF
-	TRBV29-1	-	TRBJ2-5	TGCAGCGTTGCAGGGATCCAAGAGACCCAGTACTTC	CSVAGIQETQYF
-	TRBV6-6	few	TRBJ2-7	TGTGCCAGCAGTTACGGTCCGGTGGGCTTCAGGGGAACCGAGCAGTACTTC	CASSYGPVGFRGTEQYF
-	TRBV7-2	few	TRBJ2-3	TGTGCCAGCAGCTTAGGGGGAGGAGGCACAGATACGCAGTATTTT	CASSLGGGGTDTQYF
TRBD2	TRBV9	-	TRBJ2-3	TGTGCCAGCAGCGAGAGGGAGGGTGGGACAGATACGCAGTATTTT	CASSEREGGTDTQYF
-	TRBV28	few	TRBJ2-5	TGTGCCAGCAGTTTATCCGGTTTGTCAGGTCAAGAGACCCAGTACTTC	CASSLSGLSGQETQYF
TRBD1	TRBV4-3	-	TRBJ1-2	TGCGCCAGCAGCCAAGCAGGGGGCAGTAACTATGGCTACACCTTC	CASSQAGGSNYGYTF
-	TRBV9	few	TRBJ2-3	TGTGCCAGCAGCGTAGATACGAGCACAGATACGCAGTATTTT	CASSVDTSTDTQYF
-	TRBV28	many	TRBJ2-7	TGTGCCAGCAGTTTGATTGGGGACGGTTACTACGAGCAGTACTTC	CASSLIGDGYYEQYF